The T cell receptor beta chain described here comes from a study of pediatric ulcerative colitis. The method was immunoSEQ multiplex PCR; TCRdb's version includes in-frame clones alone and lacks a portion of them. The table lists 57,000 or so clones, around 86% of them singletons. This CDR3 has 15 amino acids. V was shortened by 2 bases and J by 0 bases, with 9 bases between the two germline ends. CDR1 and CDR2 (germline): SGHRS, YFSETQ. The chain couples TRBV5-1 to TRBJ2-1; D uncertain. Source material: blood. The clonotype comes from a boy between 10 and 17 years old who was a control in a study of pediatric ulcerative colitis. CDR3 sequence reads: CASSFVRSSYNEQFF. Here the CDR3 DNA reads TGCGCCAGCAGCTTTGTGAGGAGCTCCTACAATGAGCAGTTCTTC.